This section outlines one T cell receptor beta chain sequence together with its context. Its specificity is unknown. This entry is derived from a study of PD-L1 blockade in urothelial cancer. Time point described: pretreatment peripheral blood. Patients in the study were battling locally advanced or metastatic urothelial carcinoma. Study-wide findings and caveats: Durable benefit accompanied greater 3-week expansion of tumor-associated blood clones.

Each PCR reaction had synthetic TCR analog templates spiked into it. TCRdb's copy holds only in-frame clones and misses some; the assay was immunoSEQ multiplex PCR. Here the sample spans tens of thousands of clones, around 81% being singletons. The receptor was isolated from a man in his sixties or seventies with urothelial cancer. The sequenced sample was PBMCs, obtained around atezolizumab (anti-PD-L1) treatment.

The CDR3 region is CASSVWDGSQADTQYF. As DNA, the CDR3 is TGTGCCAGCAGCGTATGGGATGGATCACAGGCAGATACGCAGTATTTT. The chain couples TRBV9 to TRBJ2-3, with TRBD1 as a possible D gene (5 bases). The CDR3 extends over 16 amino acids. Per germline, CDR1 SGDLS and CDR2 YYNGEE. The V and J ends lost 1 base and 4 bases respectively, with 16 bases between them.